A single sample gave rise to the 8 T cell receptor beta chains below, sequenced in a study of OX40 agonist ivuxolimab in advanced cancers. Profiled with immunoSEQ multiplex PCR; TCRdb holds only in-frame clones, not every one. The data hold tens of thousands of clones, with approximately 86% observed a single time. This specimen was CD4+ or CD8+ T cells sorted from blood, taken in a trial of the OX40 agonist ivuxolimab. The receptor set was obtained from an adult with an advanced solid tumor such as melanoma, head and neck, liver or kidney cancer.

The chain combines TRBV2 with TRBJ2-6; D gene unclear. Germline V lookup: CDR1 SNHLY, CDR2 FYNNEI. Deletions cut 7 bases from V and 5 bases from J, with 15 bases between. The CDR3 is 15 amino acids. The CDR3 coding sequence is TGTGCCAGCACTTACCCAGGTGCTAGGGCCAACGTCCTGACTTTC. The encoded protein is CASTYPGARANVLTF.

CDR3 nucleotide sequence: TGTGCCAGCAGCCCCGGGGAGCGGTCCGTTGGTGAAAAACTGTTTTTT. Amino acid sequence: CASSPGERSVGEKLFF. The gene calls are TRBV4-2 and TRBJ1-4; no reliable D call. The CDR3 length is 16 residues. Trimming took off 4 bases at V and 7 bases at J, with 19 bases between the two ends. Germline CDR1 reads LGHNA; CDR2 reads YNFKEQ.

This sequence joins TRBV5-1 and TRBJ1-1; D is ambiguous. This CDR3 has 13 amino acids. V was trimmed by 2 bases and J by 0 bases, leaving 5 bases between them. Germline CDR1 and CDR2: SGHRS and YFSETQ. The chain's CDR3 is CASSFAVNTEAFF. The CDR3 bases are TGCGCCAGCAGCTTTGCAGTGAACACTGAAGCTTTCTTT.

This rearrangement joins TRBV19 to TRBJ1-4; perhaps TRBD1 as D (6 bases). The ends were cut back, 5 bases at V and 3 bases at J, with 13 bases in the middle. The CDR3 runs 15 residues. Per the germline V gene, CDR1 is LNHDA and CDR2 is SQIVND (reference sequence). The CDR3 DNA follows: TGTGCCAGTAGTTGGGGGGGCACGTCTAATGAAAAACTGTTTTTT. Protein: CASSWGGTSNEKLFF.

V is TRBV18 and J is TRBJ2-5; weak D call: TRBD1 (6 bases). The germline V gene has CDR1 KGHSH and CDR2 LQKENI. This CDR3 comprises 16 residues. Trimming removed 2 bases from V and 4 bases from J, with 17 bases in between. The CDR3 reads CASSPRVQGMAETQYF. The CDR3 nucleotides are TGTGCCAGCTCACCAAGGGTGCAGGGGATGGCAGAGACCCAGTACTTC. Filled out from reference TRBV18 and TRBJ2-5, the complete variable domain reads NAGVMQNPRHLVRRRGQEARLRCSPMKGHSHVYWYRQLPEEGLKFMVYLQKENIIDESGMPKERFSAEFPKEGPSILRIQQVVRGDSAAYFCASSPRVQGMAETQYFGPGTRLLVL.

The chain links TRBV28 to TRBJ2-7; 12 bases are a match to TRBD2. The V gene's germline CDR1 is MDHEN and CDR2 SYDVKM. The CDR3 runs to 15 residues. J lost 3 bases, V lost 5 bases, and 5 bases had no gene match. The CDR3 bases are TGTGCCAGCAGTCGCCTAGCGGGGGGGATCTACGAGCAGTACTTC. Protein sequence: CASSRLAGGIYEQYF.

The J gene is TRBJ1-1, the V gene TRBV18; no reliable D call. Germline CDR1 reads KGHSH; CDR2 reads LQKENI. Trimming took 2 bases from V and 5 from J, leaving 9 bases between them. CDR3 size: 13 residues. In nucleotides, the CDR3 is TGTGCCAGCTCACCAACCTTGAGGACTGAAGCTTTCTTT. This gives the protein CASSPTLRTEAFF. The whole variable domain, remainder taken from reference TRBV18 and TRBJ1-1, is NAGVMQNPRHLVRRRGQEARLRCSPMKGHSHVYWYRQLPEEGLKFMVYLQKENIIDESGMPKERFSAEFPKEGPSILRIQQVVRGDSAAYFCASSPTLRTEAFFGQGTRLTVV.

The V gene is TRBV19, the J gene TRBJ2-4; TRBD2 agrees at 7 bases. The germline V gene encodes CDR1 LNHDA and CDR2 SQIVND (reference sequence). V shed 1 base and J 0 bases; nucleotides not matched to a gene: 12. The CDR3 is 19 amino acids. The CDR3 DNA reads TGTGCCAGTAGTATAGGGGTCCCAGGGAGGGGATTAGCCAAAAACATTCAGTACTTC. Its protein is CASSIGVPGRGLAKNIQYF.